This TCR beta chain was observed in a study of spatial heterogeneity in lung cancer. Time point reported: sample taken at primary tumor resection. The sequenced material consisted of unsorted whole RNA from tumor, nontumor lung or frozen PBMC. Donors were some 72 untreated early-stage non-small cell lung cancer patients. By frequency in the sample, this clonotype is medium-sized. Using its own MiXCR run on the 5' RACE reads, TCRdb lists one record per CDR3 protein. The sample includes about 20,000 distinct CDR3 sequences, around 20% of them seen just once. V gave up 1 base and J gave up 3 bases, with 10 bases separating them. The CDR3 covers 14 residues. Germline values: CDR1 SGHVS, CDR2 FQNEAQ.

The sequencing here drew on PBMCs, taken at surgery. This clonotype was obtained from a male donor with early-stage non-small cell lung cancer. J is TRBJ2-7 and V is TRBV7-8; weak D call: TRBD1 (5 bases). In DNA form, the CDR3 reads TGTGCCAGCAGCTTAGACCAGGGATACTACGAGCAGTACTTC. Residues: CASSLDQGYYEQYF.